The rows below give T cell receptor beta chains drawn from one sample of a study of blood T cell repertoires in COVID-19. Assay: immunoSEQ multiplex PCR; the TCRdb copy retains only in-frame clones and omits some. The sample lists 88,000 or so clones, about 76% occurring once. The sequenced material came from peripheral blood. The receptors here all came from a human donor in a cohort sampled during active COVID-19. Both conserved end residues are trimmed from each CDR3.

>TRBJ2-7|TRBV5-5
ASSLLTSTYEQY
>TRBJ1-3|TRBV28
ASSLAGDGNTIY
>TRBJ1-4|TRBV28
ASSPQWGRHEKLF
>TRBJ2-3|TRBV27
ASSSTVTDTQY
>TRBJ1-4|TRBV2
ASSLQGGLGEKLF
>TRBJ1-1|TRBV29-1
SVVGRVGTEAF
>TRBJ2-3|TRBV29-1
SVERGGRDTQY
>TRBJ2-1|TRBV7-9
ASSGTSGGNEQF
>TRBJ2-1|TRBV25-1
ATVDSSYNEQF
>TRBJ2-7|TRBV19
ASSIAVRGVYEQY
>TRBJ2-7|TRBV10-2
ASSERASGDSYEQY
>TRBJ1-1|TRBV29-1
SVEVIQGAEAF
>TRBJ2-7|TRBV13
ASSPSGTQGFGEQY
>TRBJ2-5|TRBV10-3
AISEERETQY
>TRBJ2-1|TRBV14
ASSQGSRYNEQF
>TRBJ2-3|TRBV7-9
ASNLVIQRELDTQY
>TRBJ2-1|TRBV11-3
ASSLGVASGSNEQF
>TRBJ2-1|TRBV4-3
ASSQDRSFSGLAYIEQF
>TRBJ2-7|TRBV7-9
ASAPGQLYEQY